These 9 T cell receptor beta chains came from one sample sequenced in a study of T cells in Graves' hyperthyroidism and ophthalmopathy. The source material, RNA transcripts, was used to amplify TCR beta CDR3 regions. First-round RT-PCR targeting the TCR CDR3 was performed with the HTBI primer set. TCRdb called the multiplex PCR reads again in MiXCR, with one record for every CDR3 protein. Counted here are more than 450,000 distinct CDR3 sequences, 14% occurring once; the ten biggest clones make up more than 11%. Sequencing was carried out using blood. Every receptor here comes from a woman between 40 and 55 years old with Graves' hyperthyroidism.

This clonotype has a count of ten or more. The rearrangement joins TRBV6-6 to TRBJ2-2; D is undetermined. The CDR3 is 17 residues long. The V gene's germline CDR1 is MNHNY and CDR2 SVGAGI (reference sequence). The ends were cut back, 0 bases at V and 0 bases at J, with 11 bases in the middle. The CDR3 spells CASSYSGFATNTGELFF. The CDR3 DNA is TGTGCCAGCAGTTACTCCGGGTTCGCGACGAACACCGGGGAGCTGTTTTTT.

This chain links TRBV19 with TRBJ2-3; unclear D gene. Trimming took off 9 bases at V and 0 bases at J, with 16 bases between the two ends. Germline V lookup: CDR1 LNHDA, CDR2 SQIVND (reference sequence). There are 15 residues in the CDR3. The CDR3 protein is CARDARGRSTDTQYF. CDR3 in DNA: TGTGCCAGGGACGCCCGCGGAAGGAGCACAGATACGCAGTATTTT.

The rearrangement uses TRBV2 and TRBJ2-7, with 9 nucleotides matching TRBD1. Per germline, CDR1 SNHLY and CDR2 FYNNEI. Trimming took 8 bases from V and 4 from J; bases not matched to a gene: 6. The CDR3 is 13 residues long. CDR3 loop: CASWDREIYEQYF. The DNA of the CDR3 is TGTGCCAGCTGGGACAGGGAAATATACGAGCAGTACTTC.

This clonotype was counted many times. This chain joins TRBV27 and TRBJ2-7; 10 bases align to TRBD2. Losses at the gene ends were 3 bases for V and 3 bases for J; bases not matched to a gene: 5. Germline CDR1 is MNHEY and CDR2 is SMNVEV (reference sequence). The CDR3 has 15 amino acids. The CDR3 region is CASSFSGTSVYEQYF. In DNA form, the CDR3 reads TGTGCCAGCAGTTTTTCCGGGACTAGCGTCTACGAGCAGTACTTC.

In this sample, this clonotype turned up many times. This sequence joins TRBV19 and TRBJ2-1; 8 nucleotides line up with TRBD2. J was trimmed by 8 bases and V by 4 bases; bases with no gene match: 10. CDR3 length: 15 amino acids. The germline CDR1 and CDR2 sequences are LNHDA and SQIVND (reference sequence). CDR3 in amino acids: CASSRDGTRGYEQFF. CDR3 sequence (DNA): TGTGCCAGTAGTAGGGACGGGACTAGAGGATATGAGCAGTTCTTC.

V gene TRBV28 combines with J gene TRBJ1-3; D may be TRBD1 (5 bases). V was shortened by 3 bases and J by 0 bases, with 9 bases between the two germline ends. This CDR3 region has 15 residues. In germline, CDR1 is MDHEN, CDR2 SYDVKM. DNA of the CDR3: TGTGCCAGCAGTTTCAACAGGCTCTCTGGAAACACCATATATTTT. Amino acid sequence: CASSFNRLSGNTIYF. Based on the CDR3 plus reference TRBV28 and TRBJ1-3, the full variable domain is DVKVTQSSRYLVKRTGEKVFLECVQDMDHENMFWYRQDPGLGLRLIYFSYDVKMKEKGDIPEGYSVSREKKERFSLILESASTNQTSMYLCASSFNRLSGNTIYFGEGSWLTVV.

This clonotype was seen many times. This sequence joins TRBV12-3 or TRBV12-4 and TRBJ2-1; 7 nucleotides align to TRBD2. CDR3 size: 13 residues. Trimming took 4 bases from V and 3 from J; bases not matched to a gene: 0. CDR3 region: CASSWDYYNEQFF. In nucleotides, the CDR3 is TGTGCCAGCAGTTGGGACTACTACAATGAGCAGTTCTTC.

This clonotype was counted at least ten times. The chain has TRBV11-2 and TRBJ1-5; TRBD1 matches 9 bases. The trim removed 4 bases at V and 5 bases at J, leaving 6 bases unmatched. Per the germline V gene, CDR1 is SGHAT and CDR2 is FQNNGV. The CDR3 loop spans 15 amino acids. CDR3 protein: CASSSDRGDDQPQHF. CDR3 bases: TGTGCCAGCAGCTCGGACAGGGGCGACGATCAGCCCCAGCATTTT.

This clonotype was observed at least ten times. The chain uses TRBV12-3 or TRBV12-4 and TRBJ2-1; TRBD2 is a possible D gene (6 bases). The CDR3 covers 14 residues. V lost 6 bases, J lost 9 bases, and 18 bases lay in between. In DNA, the CDR3 is TGTGCCAGCAGCCGTGGGGGACTGTTTCTTGAGCAGTTCTTC. It specifies CASSRGGLFLEQFF.